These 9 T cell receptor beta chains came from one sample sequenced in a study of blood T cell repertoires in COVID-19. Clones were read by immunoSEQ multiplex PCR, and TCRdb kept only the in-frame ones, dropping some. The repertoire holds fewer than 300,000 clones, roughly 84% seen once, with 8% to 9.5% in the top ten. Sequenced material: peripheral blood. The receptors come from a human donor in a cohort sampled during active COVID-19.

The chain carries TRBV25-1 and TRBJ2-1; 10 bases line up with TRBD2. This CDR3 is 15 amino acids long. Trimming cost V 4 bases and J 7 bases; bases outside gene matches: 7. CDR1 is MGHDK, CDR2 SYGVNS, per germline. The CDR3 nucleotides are TGTGCCAGCAGTGGTCCACTAGCGGGAAGGAATGAGCAGTTCTTC. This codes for CASSGPLAGRNEQFF.

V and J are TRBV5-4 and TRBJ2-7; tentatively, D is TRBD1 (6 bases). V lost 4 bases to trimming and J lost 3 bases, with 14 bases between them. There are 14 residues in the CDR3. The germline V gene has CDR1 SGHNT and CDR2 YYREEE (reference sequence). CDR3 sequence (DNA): TGTGCCAGCAGCCTAACCGGGACAAACTACGAGCAGTACTTC. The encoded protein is CASSLTGTNYEQYF.

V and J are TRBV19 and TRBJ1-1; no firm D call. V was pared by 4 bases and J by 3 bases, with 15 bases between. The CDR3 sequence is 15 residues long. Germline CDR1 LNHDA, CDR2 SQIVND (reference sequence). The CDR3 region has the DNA TGTGCCAGTAGTAGCTCCAAGACATGGGACACTGAAGCTTTCTTT. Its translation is CASSSSKTWDTEAFF. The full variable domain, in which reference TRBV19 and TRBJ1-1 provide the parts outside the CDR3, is DGGITQSPKYLFRKEGQNVTLSCEQNLNHDAMYWYRQDPGQGLRLIYYSQIVNDFQKGDIAEGYSVSREKKESFPLTVTSAQKNPTAFYLCASSSSKTWDTEAFFGQGTRLTVV.

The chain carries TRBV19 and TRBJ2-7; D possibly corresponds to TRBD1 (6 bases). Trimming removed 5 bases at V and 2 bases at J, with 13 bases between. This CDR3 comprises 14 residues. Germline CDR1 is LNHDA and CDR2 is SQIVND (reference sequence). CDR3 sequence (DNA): TGTGCCAGTAGTCAAATAGGACAGACCTACGAGCAGTACTTC. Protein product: CASSQIGQTYEQYF. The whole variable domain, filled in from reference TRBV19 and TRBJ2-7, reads DGGITQSPKYLFRKEGQNVTLSCEQNLNHDAMYWYRQDPGQGLRLIYYSQIVNDFQKGDIAEGYSVSREKKESFPLTVTSAQKNPTAFYLCASSQIGQTYEQYFGPGTRLTVT.

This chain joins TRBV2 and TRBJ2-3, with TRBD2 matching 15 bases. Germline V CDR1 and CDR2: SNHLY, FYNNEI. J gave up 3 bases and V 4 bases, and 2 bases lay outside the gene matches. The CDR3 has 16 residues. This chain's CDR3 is CASSAGTSGGTDTQYF. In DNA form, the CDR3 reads TGTGCCAGCAGTGCGGGGACTAGCGGGGGGACAGATACGCAGTATTTT.

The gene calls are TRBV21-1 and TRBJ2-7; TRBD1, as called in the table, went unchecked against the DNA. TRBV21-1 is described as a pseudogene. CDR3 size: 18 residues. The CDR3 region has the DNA TGTGCCAGCAGCAAAGAAAGGACAGGGGGCCACTACCACTACGAGCAGTACTTC. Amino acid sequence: CASSKERTGGHYHYEQYF.

In DNA form, the CDR3 reads TGTGCCAGCAGCTTCAGACAGGCGTACTACTATGGCTACACCTTC. Its protein product is CASSFRQAYYYGYTF. This chain connects TRBV5-4 to TRBJ1-2; a possible D gene is TRBD1 (6 bases). The CDR3 is 15 amino acids. The germline V gene encodes CDR1 SGHNT and CDR2 YYREEE (reference sequence). Trimming took 2 bases from V and 3 from J, leaving 14 bases between them.

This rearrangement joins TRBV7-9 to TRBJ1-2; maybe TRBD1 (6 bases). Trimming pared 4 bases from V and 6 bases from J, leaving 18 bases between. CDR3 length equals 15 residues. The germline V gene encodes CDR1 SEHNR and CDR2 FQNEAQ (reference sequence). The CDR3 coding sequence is TGTGCCAGCAGCTACGCCGGTGGACAGACACATGGCTACACCTTC. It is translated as CASSYAGGQTHGYTF.

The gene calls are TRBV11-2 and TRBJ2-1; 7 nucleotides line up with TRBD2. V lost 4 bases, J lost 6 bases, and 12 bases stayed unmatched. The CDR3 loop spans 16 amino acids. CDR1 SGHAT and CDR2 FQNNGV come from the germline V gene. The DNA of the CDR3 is TGTGCCAGCAGCTCAAAAGCCGGGGCTAGCGGCAATGAGCAGTTCTTC. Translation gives CASSSKAGASGNEQFF.